The source of this T cell receptor beta chain is a study of shared clonotypes between healthy human individuals. This clone showed up just once. Data came from immunoSEQ multiplex PCR; TCRdb stores just in-frame clones and leaves some out. The data hold some 500,000 clones, with more than 95% observed a single time. This CDR3 has 15 residues. Trimming took 5 bases from V and 3 from J; bases not matched to a gene: 6. The V gene's germline CDR1 is MNHNS and CDR2 SASEGT. This TCR was recovered from a woman in her twenties or thirties in good health. Material: naive CD4+ T cells sorted from blood. Regarding subset: CD45RA+ positively selected. The rearrangement uses TRBV6-1 and TRBJ2-1, with 8 bases identical to TRBD1. This CDR3 is CASSWTGLGYNEQFF. The CDR3 DNA reads as TGTGCCAGCAGTTGGACAGGGTTGGGCTACAATGAGCAGTTCTTC.